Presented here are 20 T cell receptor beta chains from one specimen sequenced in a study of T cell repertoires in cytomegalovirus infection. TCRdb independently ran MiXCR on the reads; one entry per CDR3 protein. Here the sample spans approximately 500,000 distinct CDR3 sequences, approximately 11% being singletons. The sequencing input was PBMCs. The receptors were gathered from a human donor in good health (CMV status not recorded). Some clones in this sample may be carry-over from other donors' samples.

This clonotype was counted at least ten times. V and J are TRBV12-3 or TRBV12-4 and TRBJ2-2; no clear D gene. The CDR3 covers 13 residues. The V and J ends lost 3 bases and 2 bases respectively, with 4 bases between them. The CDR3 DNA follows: TGTGCCAGCAGTTTGTTCAACACCGGGGAGCTGTTTTTT. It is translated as CASSLFNTGELFF.

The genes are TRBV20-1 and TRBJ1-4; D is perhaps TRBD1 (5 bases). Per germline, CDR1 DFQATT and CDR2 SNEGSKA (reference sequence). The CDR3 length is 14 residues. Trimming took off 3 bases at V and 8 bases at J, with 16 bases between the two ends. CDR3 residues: CSASTQQGVEKLFF. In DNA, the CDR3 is TGCAGTGCTAGCACCCAGCAGGGTGTGGAAAAACTGTTTTTT.

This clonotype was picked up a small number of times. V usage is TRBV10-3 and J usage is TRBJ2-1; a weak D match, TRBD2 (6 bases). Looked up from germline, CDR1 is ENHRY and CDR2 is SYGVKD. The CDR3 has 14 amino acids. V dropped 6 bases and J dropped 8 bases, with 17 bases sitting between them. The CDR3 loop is CAIRSTGVGDEQFF. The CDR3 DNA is TGTGCCATCAGATCCACGGGGGTCGGGGATGAGCAGTTCTTC.

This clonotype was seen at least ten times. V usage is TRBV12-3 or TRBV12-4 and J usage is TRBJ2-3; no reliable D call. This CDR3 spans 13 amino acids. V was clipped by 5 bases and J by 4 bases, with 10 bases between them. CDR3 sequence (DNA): TGTGCCAGCAGTCCTGATCCGGCAGATACGCAGTATTTT. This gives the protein CASSPDPADTQYF.

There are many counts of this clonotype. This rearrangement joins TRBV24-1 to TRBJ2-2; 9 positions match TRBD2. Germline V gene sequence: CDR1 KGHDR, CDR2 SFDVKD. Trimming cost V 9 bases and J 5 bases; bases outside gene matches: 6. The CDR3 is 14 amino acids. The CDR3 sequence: CATAGTSRTGELFF. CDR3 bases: TGTGCCACCGCCGGGACTAGCAGAACCGGGGAGCTGTTTTTT.

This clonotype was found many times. The CDR3 region is CASSFGGLRPNYGYTF. CDR3 sequence (DNA): TGTGCCAGCAGCTTCGGGGGGCTTCGTCCTAACTATGGCTACACCTTC. The J gene is TRBJ1-2, the V gene TRBV7-6; perhaps TRBD1 as D (6 bases). The CDR3 spans 16 residues. The germline gives CDR1 SGHVS, CDR2 FNYEAQ. V dropped 3 bases and J dropped 0 bases, with 14 bases sitting between them.

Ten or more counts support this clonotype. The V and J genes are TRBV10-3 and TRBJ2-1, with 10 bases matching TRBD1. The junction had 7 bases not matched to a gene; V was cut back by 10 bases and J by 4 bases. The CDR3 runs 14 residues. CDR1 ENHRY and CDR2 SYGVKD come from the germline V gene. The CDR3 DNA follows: TGTGCCACGATATCGGGACAGGGGTACAATGAGCAGTTCTTC. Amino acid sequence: CATISGQGYNEQFF.

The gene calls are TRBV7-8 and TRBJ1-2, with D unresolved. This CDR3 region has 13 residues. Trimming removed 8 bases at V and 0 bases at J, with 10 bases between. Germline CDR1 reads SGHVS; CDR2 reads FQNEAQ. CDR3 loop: CASSQQTNYGYTF. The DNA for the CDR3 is TGTGCCAGCTCCCAGCAAACTAACTATGGCTACACCTTC.

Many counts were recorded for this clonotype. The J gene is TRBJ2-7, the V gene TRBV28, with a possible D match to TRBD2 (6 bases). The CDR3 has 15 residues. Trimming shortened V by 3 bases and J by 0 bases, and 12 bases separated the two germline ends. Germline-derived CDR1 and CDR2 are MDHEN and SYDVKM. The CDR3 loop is CASSFERVLSYEQYF. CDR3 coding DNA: TGTGCCAGCAGTTTCGAGCGGGTACTCTCCTACGAGCAGTACTTC.

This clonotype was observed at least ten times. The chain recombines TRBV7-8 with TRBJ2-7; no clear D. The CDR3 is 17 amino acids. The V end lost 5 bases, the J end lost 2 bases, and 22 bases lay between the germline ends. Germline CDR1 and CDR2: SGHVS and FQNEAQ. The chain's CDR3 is CASSPPGWLSDTYEQYF. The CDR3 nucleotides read TGTGCCAGCAGCCCGCCCGGGTGGCTCTCGGATACCTACGAGCAGTACTTC.

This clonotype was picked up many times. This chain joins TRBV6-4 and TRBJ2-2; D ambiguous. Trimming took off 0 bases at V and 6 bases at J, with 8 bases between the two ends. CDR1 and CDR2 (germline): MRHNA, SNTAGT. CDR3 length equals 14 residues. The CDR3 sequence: CASSDSDPAGELFF. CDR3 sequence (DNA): TGTGCCAGCAGTGACTCTGACCCGGCCGGGGAGCTGTTTTTT.

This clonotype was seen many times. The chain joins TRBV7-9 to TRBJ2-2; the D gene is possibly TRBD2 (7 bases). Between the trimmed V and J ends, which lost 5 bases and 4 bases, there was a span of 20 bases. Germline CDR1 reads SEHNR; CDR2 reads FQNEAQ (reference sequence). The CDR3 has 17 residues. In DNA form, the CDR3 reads TGTGCCAGCAGCCCGCGGGGGCCAAGCCGGGGCACCGGGGAGCTGTTTTTT. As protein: CASSPRGPSRGTGELFF.

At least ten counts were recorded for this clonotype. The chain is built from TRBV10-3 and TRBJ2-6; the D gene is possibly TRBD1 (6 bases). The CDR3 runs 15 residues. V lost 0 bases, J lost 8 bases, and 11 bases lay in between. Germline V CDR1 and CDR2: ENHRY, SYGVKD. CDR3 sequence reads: CAISESEDRPNVLTF. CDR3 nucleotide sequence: TGTGCCATCAGTGAGTCAGAAGACAGGCCCAACGTCCTGACTTTC.

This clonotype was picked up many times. The CDR3 region has the DNA TGTGCCAGCAGCACCATCGGACTAGCGGGGACAGATACGCAGTATTTT. Amino acid sequence: CASSTIGLAGTDTQYF. The rearrangement uses TRBV7-9 and TRBJ2-3; 12 bases line up with TRBD2. This CDR3 is built from 16 residues. The trim removed 5 bases at V and 3 bases at J, leaving 6 bases unmatched. CDR1 and CDR2 from the germline V gene are SEHNR and FQNEAQ (reference sequence).

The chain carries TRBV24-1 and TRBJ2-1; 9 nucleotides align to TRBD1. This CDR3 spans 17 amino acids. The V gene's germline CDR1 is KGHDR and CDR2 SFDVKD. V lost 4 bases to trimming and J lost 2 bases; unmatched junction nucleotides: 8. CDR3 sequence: CATSDRRTGEAYNEQFF. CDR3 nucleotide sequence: TGTGCCACCAGTGACCGGAGGACAGGGGAGGCCTACAATGAGCAGTTCTTC.

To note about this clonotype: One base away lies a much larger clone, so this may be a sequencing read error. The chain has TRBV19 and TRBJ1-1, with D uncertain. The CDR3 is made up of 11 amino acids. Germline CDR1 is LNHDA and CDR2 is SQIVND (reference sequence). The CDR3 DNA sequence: TGTGTGAGTAACCGGAACACTGAAGCTCTCTTT. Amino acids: CVSNRNTEALF. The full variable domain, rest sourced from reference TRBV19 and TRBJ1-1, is DGGITQSPKYLFRKEGQNVTLSCEQNLNHDAMYWYRQDPGQGLRLIYYSQIVNDFQKGDIAEGYSVSREKKESFPLTVTSAQKNPTAFYLCVSNRNTEALFGQGTRLTVV.

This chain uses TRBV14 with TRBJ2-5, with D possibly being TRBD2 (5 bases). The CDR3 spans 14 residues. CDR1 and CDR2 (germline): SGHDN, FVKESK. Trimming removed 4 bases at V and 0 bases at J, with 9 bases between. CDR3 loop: CASSLQDYQETQYF. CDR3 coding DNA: TGTGCCAGCAGCCTTCAGGACTACCAAGAGACCCAGTACTTC.

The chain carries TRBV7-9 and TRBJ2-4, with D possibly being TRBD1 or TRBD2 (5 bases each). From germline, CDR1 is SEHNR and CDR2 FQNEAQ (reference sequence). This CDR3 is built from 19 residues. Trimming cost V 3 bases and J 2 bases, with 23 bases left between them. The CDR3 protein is CASSFRGPTPGASKNIQYF. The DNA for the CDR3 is TGTGCCAGCAGCTTTAGGGGACCAACACCGGGCGCGTCCAAAAACATTCAGTACTTC.

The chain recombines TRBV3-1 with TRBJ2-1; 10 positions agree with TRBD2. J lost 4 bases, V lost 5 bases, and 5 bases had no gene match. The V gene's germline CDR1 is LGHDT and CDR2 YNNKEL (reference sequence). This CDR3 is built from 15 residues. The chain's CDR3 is CASSSTSGYYNEQFF. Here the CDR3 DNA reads TGTGCCAGCAGCTCGACTAGCGGGTATTACAATGAGCAGTTCTTC.

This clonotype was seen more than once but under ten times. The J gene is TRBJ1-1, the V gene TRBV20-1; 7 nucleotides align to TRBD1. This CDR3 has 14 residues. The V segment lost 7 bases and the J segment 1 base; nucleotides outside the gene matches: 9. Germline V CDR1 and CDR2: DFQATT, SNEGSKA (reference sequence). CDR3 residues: CSVRAGTANTEAFF. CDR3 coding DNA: TGCAGTGTTCGGGCCGGGACAGCGAACACTGAAGCTTTCTTT.